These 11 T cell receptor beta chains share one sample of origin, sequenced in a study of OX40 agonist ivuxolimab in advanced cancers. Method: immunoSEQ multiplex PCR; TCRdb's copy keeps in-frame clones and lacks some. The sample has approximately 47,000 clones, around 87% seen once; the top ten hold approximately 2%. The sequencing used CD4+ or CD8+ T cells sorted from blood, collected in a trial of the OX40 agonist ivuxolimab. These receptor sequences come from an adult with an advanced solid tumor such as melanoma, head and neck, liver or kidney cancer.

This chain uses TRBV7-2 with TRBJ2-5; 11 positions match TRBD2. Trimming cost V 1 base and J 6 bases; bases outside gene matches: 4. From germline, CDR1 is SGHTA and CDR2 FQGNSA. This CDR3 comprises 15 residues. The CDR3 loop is CASSLGLAGIKTQYF. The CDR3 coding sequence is TGTGCCAGCAGCTTAGGACTAGCGGGGATAAAGACCCAGTACTTC.

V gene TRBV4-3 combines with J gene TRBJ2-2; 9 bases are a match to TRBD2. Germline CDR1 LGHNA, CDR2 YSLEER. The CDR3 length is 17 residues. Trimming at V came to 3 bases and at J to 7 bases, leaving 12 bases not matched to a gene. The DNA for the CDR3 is TGCGCCAGCAGCCATCGGCTAGCGGGACCCCGCGGCGGGGAGCTGTTTTTT. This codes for CASSHRLAGPRGGELFF.

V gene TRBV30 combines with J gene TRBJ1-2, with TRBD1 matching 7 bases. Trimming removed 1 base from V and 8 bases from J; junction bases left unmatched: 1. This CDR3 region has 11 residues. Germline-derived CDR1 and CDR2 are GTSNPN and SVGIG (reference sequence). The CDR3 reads CAWSGGGGYTF. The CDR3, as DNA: TGTGCCTGGAGTGGAGGGGGCGGCTACACCTTC.

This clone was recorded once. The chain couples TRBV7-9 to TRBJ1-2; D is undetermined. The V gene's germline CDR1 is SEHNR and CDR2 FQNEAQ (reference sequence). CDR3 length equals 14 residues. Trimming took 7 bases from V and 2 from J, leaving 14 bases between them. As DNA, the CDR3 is TGTGCCAGCACCGTAAGGGAGTCAAACTATGGCTACACCTTC. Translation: CASTVRESNYGYTF.

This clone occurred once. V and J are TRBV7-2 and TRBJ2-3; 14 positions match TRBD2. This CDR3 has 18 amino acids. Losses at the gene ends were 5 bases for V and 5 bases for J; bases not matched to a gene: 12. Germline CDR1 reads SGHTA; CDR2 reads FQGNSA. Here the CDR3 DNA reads TGTGCCAGCAGCCGCGCATCGACTAGCGGGGGGGCTGGAGATACGCAGTATTTT. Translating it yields CASSRASTSGGAGDTQYF.

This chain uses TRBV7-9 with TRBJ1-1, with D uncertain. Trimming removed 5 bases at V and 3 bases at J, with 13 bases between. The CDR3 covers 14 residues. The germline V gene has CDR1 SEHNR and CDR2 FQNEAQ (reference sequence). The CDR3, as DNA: TGTGCCAGCAGCCCGCGGGGTCTGTACACTGAAGCTTTCTTT. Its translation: CASSPRGLYTEAFF.

The CDR3 DNA reads as TGCGCCAGCAGCCAAGGGCCCTCACTAGCGTCTGAGCAGTTCTTC. Translated: CASSQGPSLASEQFF. The chain joins TRBV4-3 to TRBJ2-1; TRBD2 matches at 7 bases. CDR1 LGHNA and CDR2 YSLEER come from the germline V gene. After removal of 1 base from V and 9 bases from J, the junction contained 9 bases not matched to a gene. CDR3 length equals 15 residues.

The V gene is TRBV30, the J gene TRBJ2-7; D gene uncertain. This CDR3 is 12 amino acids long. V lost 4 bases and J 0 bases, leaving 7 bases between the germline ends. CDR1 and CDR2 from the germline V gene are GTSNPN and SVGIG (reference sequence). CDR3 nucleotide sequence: TGTGCCTGGAAGCAGAGCTCCTACGAGCAGTACTTC. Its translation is CAWKQSSYEQYF.

CDR3 region: CASSLGQGRVETQYF. The CDR3, as DNA: TGTGCCAGCAGCCTCGGACAGGGGAGGGTGGAGACCCAGTACTTC. V usage is TRBV7-3 and J usage is TRBJ2-5, with TRBD1 identical over 9 bases. CDR1 is SGHTA, CDR2 FQGTGA, per germline. The ends lost 5 bases at V and 5 bases at J; junction bases unmatched: 9. The CDR3 has 15 residues.

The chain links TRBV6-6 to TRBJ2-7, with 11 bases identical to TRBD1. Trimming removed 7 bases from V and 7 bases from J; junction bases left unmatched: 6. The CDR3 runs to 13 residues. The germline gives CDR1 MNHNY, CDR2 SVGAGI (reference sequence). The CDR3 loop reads CASTRTGGWEQYF. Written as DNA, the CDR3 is TGTGCCAGCACTCGGACAGGGGGCTGGGAGCAGTACTTC.

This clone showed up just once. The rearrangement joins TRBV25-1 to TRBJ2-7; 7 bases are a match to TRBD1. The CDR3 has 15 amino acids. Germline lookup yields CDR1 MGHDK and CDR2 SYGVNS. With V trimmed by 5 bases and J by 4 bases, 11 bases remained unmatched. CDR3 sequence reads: CASSSPGTVRYEQYF. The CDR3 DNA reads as TGTGCCAGCAGTTCCCCCGGGACAGTTCGTTACGAGCAGTACTTC.